Reported below is one T cell receptor beta chain. This table comes from immunoSEQ multiplex PCR, and its TCRdb copy is limited to in-frame clones, with some not included. Here the sample spans about 92,000 clones, 65% to 90% being singletons. These data belong to a study of glioma-infiltrating T cells after dendritic cell vaccination. Study summary: Dendritic cells derived from monocytes and pulsed with autologous tumor lysate formed the vaccine.

This CDR3 is 17 amino acids long. Germline V lookup: CDR1 MGHDK, CDR2 SYGVNS. Deletions cut 2 bases from V and 0 bases from J, with 16 bases between. The specimen was blood, collected before dendritic cell vaccination. The chain links TRBV25-1 to TRBJ2-5, with D hard to call. This TCR came from a human donor with glioblastoma. The CDR3 reads CASSESASYSYQETQYF. Written as DNA, the CDR3 is TGTGCCAGCAGTGAAAGCGCGTCCTACTCGTACCAAGAGACCCAGTACTTC.